These T cell receptor beta chains were read from a single sample in a study of PD-1 blockade in classical Hodgkin lymphoma. The repertoire was sequenced with immunoSEQ multiplex PCR; TCRdb's copy has only in-frame clones and lacks some. The sample yields around 23,000 clones, about 80% seen once. Sequences were derived from peripheral blood mononuclear cells (PBMCs), sampled before the fourth cycle of nivolumab. These receptors were taken from a human donor with classical Hodgkin lymphoma. The CDR3 runs from the conserved cysteine through the conserved F or W. The order of the fields is D gene, V gene, clone size, J gene, CDR3 DNA, CDR3 protein. The D gene is left open where the match is weak. Expanded clones get a size class; other rows say once, few or many, or leave the size out.

.	TRBV30	.	TRBJ1-5	TGTGCCTGGAGTGCCCCCACCGGGGAGGGCAATCAGCCCCAGCATTTT	CAWSAPTGEGNQPQHF
TRBD2	TRBV4-1	.	TRBJ2-7	TGCGCCAGCCGGTTCTTAGCGGGAGCGATATACGAGCAGTACTTC	CASRFLAGAIYEQYF
.	TRBV9	.	TRBJ2-2	TGTGCCAGCAGCGTAGAGGCTAGCTTCTCCGGGGAGCTGTTTTTT	CASSVEASFSGELFF
.	TRBV28	few	TRBJ1-6	TGTGCCAGCAGTTCAGGATTTTATAATTCACCCCTCCACTTT	CASSSGFYNSPLHF
TRBD2	TRBV10-3	.	TRBJ2-1	TGTGCCATCAGAGATTCCGGGACTAGCGGCTACTCCTACAATGAGCAGTTCTTC	CAIRDSGTSGYSYNEQFF
TRBD1	TRBV29-1	.	TRBJ1-5	TGCAGCGTTGAAACGGGACAGGCCAATCAGCCCCAGCATTTT	CSVETGQANQPQHF
.	TRBV2	.	TRBJ1-2	TGTGCCAGCAGTGACGGGTCTAGGGCTTTAGGGTATGGCTACACCTTC	CASSDGSRALGYGYTF
TRBD2	TRBV4-2	.	TRBJ2-2	TGTGCCAGCAGCCAAGATCGATGGCGGGAGGGGGACACCGGGGAGCTGTTTTTT	CASSQDRWREGDTGELFF
.	TRBV9	.	TRBJ2-3	TGTGCCAGCAGCGTAGAAGCGACCCACGCCCCAGATACGCAGTATTTT	CASSVEATHAPDTQYF
.	TRBV6-5	.	TRBJ2-5	TGTGCCAGCAGTTACCTGGAGCGTCGACAAGAGACCCAGTACTTC	CASSYLERRQETQYF
TRBD1	TRBV12-5	.	TRBJ2-3	TGTGCTAGTGGTTTGGGACAGGGGGCAGATACGCAGTATTTT	CASGLGQGADTQYF
.	TRBV28	.	TRBJ1-2	TGTGCCAGCAGTTACTCCCGAGGCTACACCTTC	CASSYSRGYTF
TRBD1	TRBV28	.	TRBJ2-7	TGTGCCAGCAGTTTAGAAGTCACAGGGGTCAACGAGCAGTACTTC	CASSLEVTGVNEQYF
TRBD1	TRBV11-3	.	TRBJ2-7	TGTGCCAGCAGCCCGACAGGGATGGGCGAGCAGTACTTC	CASSPTGMGEQYF
TRBD1	TRBV6-5	few	TRBJ2-7	TGTGCCAGCAGTTACTCCGGGACAGGGTCCTACGAGCAGTACTTC	CASSYSGTGSYEQYF
.	TRBV4-3	once	TRBJ2-7	TGCGCCAGCAGCCAAGATTGGGGGTCAGTCGAGCAGTACTTC	CASSQDWGSVEQYF
TRBD2	TRBV7-6	.	TRBJ2-1	TGTGCCAGCAGCTCAGGGACTAGCGGGAGGGCCGGGGGCAATGAGCAGTTCTTC	CASSSGTSGRAGGNEQFF
.	TRBV27	.	TRBJ1-5	TGTGCCAGCAGTGCGGGCAATCAGCCCCAGCATTTT	CASSAGNQPQHF
.	TRBV27	once	TRBJ2-1	TGTGCCAGCAGTCGGCGGGACGGCGGGTCCTTGAATGAGCAGTTCTTC	CASSRRDGGSLNEQFF
.	TRBV28	once	TRBJ2-5	TGTGCCAGCAGTCTGGCCGGGACGGCACAAGAGACCCAGTACTTC	CASSLAGTAQETQYF
TRBD2	TRBV6-5	.	TRBJ2-1	TGTGCCAGCAGTTACTCGGGCGGGGGGGCGAATGAGCAGTTCTTC	CASSYSGGGANEQFF
.	TRBV30	.	TRBJ1-2	TGTGCCTGGGAACAGGGATATGGCTACACCTTC	CAWEQGYGYTF
TRBD2	TRBV9	.	TRBJ2-2	TGTGCCAGCAGCACTAGCGGGCTCAACACCGGGGAGCTGTTTTTT	CASSTSGLNTGELFF
.	TRBV6-5	.	TRBJ2-7	TGTGCCAGCAGTCGGGTCCCCTACGAGCAGTACTTC	CASSRVPYEQYF
.	TRBV28	few	TRBJ2-2	TGTGCCAGCAGCCTTCCAGGCACCGGGGAGCTGTTTTTT	CASSLPGTGELFF
.	TRBV2	.	TRBJ1-1	TGTGCCAGCAGTCCTGACTCTAACACTGAAGCTTTCTTT	CASSPDSNTEAFF
TRBD1	TRBV7-2	.	TRBJ1-2	TGTGCCAGCAGACATCGGGACAGGGCGACTGGCTACACCTTC	CASRHRDRATGYTF
.	TRBV9	.	TRBJ2-5	TGTGCCAGCAGCGTAGACGGGCTAGCCGAAGAGACCCAGTACTTC	CASSVDGLAEETQYF
.	TRBV28	.	TRBJ2-7	TGTGCCAGCAGTTTTGACCCGGAGGAGGGCGATAAATACGAGCAGTACTTC	CASSFDPEEGDKYEQYF
.	TRBV5-5	.	TRBJ1-2	TGTGCCAGCAGCTTAGAGCTAGGGATCGGCTACACCTTC	CASSLELGIGYTF
.	TRBV27	.	TRBJ2-7	TGTGCCAGCAGCCTTAGACCGCCGGACGAGCAGTACTTC	CASSLRPPDEQYF
.	TRBV5-6	.	TRBJ1-1	TGTGCCAGCAGCTTGGCTGGGACCTCTGAAGCTTTCTTT	CASSLAGTSEAFF
TRBD2	TRBV15	.	TRBJ2-1	TGTGCCACCAGCAGAGAGGGGCGGGGGGCCTACAATGAGCAGTTCTTC	CATSREGRGAYNEQFF
TRBD1	TRBV7-2	.	TRBJ1-3	TGTGCCAGCAGCGTCACCGGGACAGGGGGGAGCACCATATATTTT	CASSVTGTGGSTIYF
TRBD2	TRBV4-2	few	TRBJ2-2	TGTGCCAGCAGCTCAACTAGCGGGAGAAACACCGGGGAGCTGTTTTTT	CASSSTSGRNTGELFF
TRBD1	TRBV7-2	.	TRBJ1-2	TGTGCCAGCAGCACATTCCGGGACAGGGCAAACTATGGCTACACCTTC	CASSTFRDRANYGYTF
.	TRBV27	few	TRBJ2-3	TGTGCCAGCAGTTCCATCGACAGCACAGATACGCAGTATTTT	CASSSIDSTDTQYF
.	TRBV28	few	TRBJ1-5	TGTGCCAGCAGTTCCGACAGGACCTATCAGCCCCAGCATTTT	CASSSDRTYQPQHF
.	TRBV19	.	TRBJ1-2	TGTGCCACCAGGAGGGCGCAGTTCTATGGCTACACCTTC	CATRRAQFYGYTF
.	TRBV5-1	.	TRBJ1-4	TGCGCCAGCAGCTTGGCCCGGGGGCAAGATGAAAAACTGTTTTTT	CASSLARGQDEKLFF
TRBD1	TRBV2	.	TRBJ1-2	TGTGCCAGCAGTGAAGCGGACAGGGGCTATGGCTACACCTTC	CASSEADRGYGYTF
TRBD2	TRBV23-1	.	TRBJ2-7	TGCGCCAGCAGTCAATGGGAACTGACTAGCGGAGAGGCGGAAGCCTACGAGCAGTACTTC	CASSQWELTSGEAEAYEQYF
TRBD2	TRBV7-2	.	TRBJ2-3	TGTGCCAGCAGCTTCGGCGGGGGAGGGGATACGCAGTATTTT	CASSFGGGGDTQYF
TRBD2	TRBV7-9	.	TRBJ2-3	TGTGCCAGCAGCTCTCTAGCGGGAGTAGATACGCAGTATTTT	CASSSLAGVDTQYF
.	TRBV28	.	TRBJ1-4	TGTGCCAGCAGTTTGTTTAGCCTAGGGGAAAAACTGTTTTTT	CASSLFSLGEKLFF
TRBD1	TRBV5-4	.	TRBJ1-2	TGTGCCAGCAGCTGGGACAGGAGCTATGGCTACACCTTC	CASSWDRSYGYTF
TRBD1	TRBV10-3	.	TRBJ1-5	TGTGCCACCCAGGGGGCGAGCAATCAGCCCCAGCATTTT	CATQGASNQPQHF
.	TRBV9	few	TRBJ1-5	TGTGCCAGCAGCGTTCTCGATCAGCCCCAGCATTTT	CASSVLDQPQHF
.	TRBV15	.	TRBJ1-2	TGTGCCACCAGCAGAATGGAGTTCCTTACCAGCTCTAACTATGGCTACACCTTC	CATSRMEFLTSSNYGYTF
.	TRBV21-1	.	TRBJ1-5	TGTGCCAGCAGCAAACCCTTAACCCCCTACAGGGTTTGGCGGCAGCCCCAGCATTTT	CASSKPLTPYRVWRQPQHF
TRBD2	TRBV5-6	.	TRBJ2-3	TGTGCCAGCAGCTTGGGGACTAGCGGGAGGACGTCAGATACGCAGTATTTT	CASSLGTSGRTSDTQYF
.	TRBV13	.	TRBJ2-7	TGTGCCAGCAGCTTAGGAGCAGGTGGGGTCTACGAGCAGTACTTC	CASSLGAGGVYEQYF
.	TRBV5-5	.	TRBJ2-7	TGTGCCAGCAGCGCCTCAAGTAGGATCTCCTACGAGCAGTACTTC	CASSASSRISYEQYF